A single T cell receptor (beta chain) is shown here with its context. Its target is not known. Repertoires were generated with immunoSEQ multiplex PCR, while TCRdb's copy carries only in-frame clones and drops some. The data hold about 68,000 clones, with 60% to 85% observed a single time. This entry is derived from a study of T cell responses to AZD1222 COVID-19 vaccine. Background on the study: Second doses that came at about 4 or about 12 weeks were put together. Study-level results: Unmutated regions of variants are reportedly targeted by nearly half of spike-specific TCRs. Only a handful of AZD1222 recipients, more than 5 in all, had baseline seropositivity. Along spike, vaccine-associated CD4 TCRs were found throughout, with dominance at 160-218 and 743-854.

Trimming took off 3 bases at V and 2 bases at J, with 13 bases between the two ends. The CDR3 totals 15 residues. CDR1 and CDR2 from the germline V gene are LGHDT and YNNKEL (reference sequence). The V and J genes are TRBV3-1 (or the pseudogene TRBV3-2) and TRBJ1-2; D unclear. The clonotype was recovered from an adult in good health. The sequences come from peripheral blood, collected on day 0 of AZD1222 vaccination. The CDR3 DNA sequence: TGTGCCAGCAGCCATAGGGCAGGAGCCAACTATGGCTACACCTTC. As protein: CASSHRAGANYGYTF.